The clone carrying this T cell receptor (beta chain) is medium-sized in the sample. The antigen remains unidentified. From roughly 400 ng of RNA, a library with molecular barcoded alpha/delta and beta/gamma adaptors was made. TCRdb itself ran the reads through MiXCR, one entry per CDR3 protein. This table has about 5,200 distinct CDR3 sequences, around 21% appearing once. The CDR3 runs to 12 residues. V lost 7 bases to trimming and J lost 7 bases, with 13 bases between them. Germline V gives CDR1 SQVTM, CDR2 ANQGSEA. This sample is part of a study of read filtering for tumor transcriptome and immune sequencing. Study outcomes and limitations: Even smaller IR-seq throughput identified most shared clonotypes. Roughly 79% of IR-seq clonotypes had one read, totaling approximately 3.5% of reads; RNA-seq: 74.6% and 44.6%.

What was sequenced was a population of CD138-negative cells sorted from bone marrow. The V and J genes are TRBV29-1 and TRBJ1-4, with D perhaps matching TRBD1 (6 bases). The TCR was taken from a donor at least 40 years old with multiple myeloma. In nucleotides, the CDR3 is TGCAGCGCCCGGGACAATTTTGAAAAACTGTTTTTT. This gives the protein CSARDNFEKLFF. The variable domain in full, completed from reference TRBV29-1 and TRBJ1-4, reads SAVISQKPSRDICQRGTSLTIQCQVDSQVTMMFWYRQQPGQSLTLIATANQGSEATYESGFVIDKFPISRPNLTFSTLTVSNMSPEDSSIYLCSARDNFEKLFFGSGTQLSVL.